This TCR beta chain was sequenced in a study of OX40 agonist ivuxolimab in advanced cancers. As for the study in general: The treatment was a fully human IgG2 OX40 agonist, ivuxolimab. The study enrolled dose-escalation patients with hepatocellular carcinoma, melanoma, renal cell or head and neck cancer. At doses from 0.01 to 10 mg/kg, patients were given intravenous ivuxolimab every 2 weeks.

Clones were read by immunoSEQ multiplex PCR, and TCRdb kept only the in-frame ones, dropping some. The data hold under 150,000 clones, with roughly 91% observed a single time. The sequencing used CD4+ or CD8+ T cells sorted from blood, collected in a trial of the OX40 agonist ivuxolimab. This receptor was taken from an adult with an advanced solid tumor such as melanoma, head and neck, liver or kidney cancer.

For the CDR3, the DNA is TGCGCCAGCAGCCAAGATCCACCCGGGACAGTACAAGAGACCCAGTACTTC. It codes for CASSQDPPGTVQETQYF. The chain is built from TRBV4-3 and TRBJ2-5; 7 nucleotides align to TRBD1. The germline CDR1 and CDR2 sequences are LGHNA and YSLEER. The CDR3 covers 17 residues. Trimming took 0 bases from V and 2 from J; bases not matched to a gene: 9.